The T cell receptor (beta chain) described here comes from a study of cytomegalovirus exposure and HLA in healthy donors. The CDR3 contains 15 residues. Germline loops: CDR1 MNHEY, CDR2 SVGAGI. J gave up 4 bases and V 4 bases, and 4 bases lay outside the gene matches. Vbeta (60) and Jbeta (13) primers were used in the PCR. Assay used: immunoSEQ multiplex PCR; TCRdb lists only in-frame clones, some missing. Here the sample spans roughly 150,000 clones, 65% to 70% being singletons. V usage is TRBV6-5 and J usage is TRBJ2-6, with 7 bases aligning to TRBD1. Sequencing was performed on PBMCs. The sequence came from a man aged 25-45 years in good health and CMV-seropositive. Here the CDR3 DNA reads TGTGCCAGCAGTTGGGGGACAGTGGGGGCCAACGTCCTGACTTTC. This codes for CASSWGTVGANVLTF.